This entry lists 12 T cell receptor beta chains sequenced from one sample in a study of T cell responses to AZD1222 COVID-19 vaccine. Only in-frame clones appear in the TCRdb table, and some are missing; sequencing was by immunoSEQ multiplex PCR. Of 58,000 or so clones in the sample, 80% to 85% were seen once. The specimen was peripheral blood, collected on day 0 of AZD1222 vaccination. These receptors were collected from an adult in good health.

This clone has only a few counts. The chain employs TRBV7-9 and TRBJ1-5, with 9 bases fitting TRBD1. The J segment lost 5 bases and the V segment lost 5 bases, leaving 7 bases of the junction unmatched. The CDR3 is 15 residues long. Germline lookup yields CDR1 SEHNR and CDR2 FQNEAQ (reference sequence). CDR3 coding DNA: TGTGCCAGCAGCCACAAAGGGGACAGGGATCAGCCCCAGCATTTT. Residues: CASSHKGDRDQPQHF.

CDR3 loop: CASSPGTSLTRTDTQYF. CDR3 DNA sequence: TGCGCCAGCAGCCCCGGGACTAGCCTTACTCGCACAGATACGCAGTATTTT. This chain links TRBV5-1 with TRBJ2-3; 9 bases line up with TRBD2. From germline, CDR1 is SGHRS and CDR2 YFSETQ. V lost 4 bases to trimming and J lost 1 base; unmatched junction nucleotides: 10. CDR3 length: 17 residues.

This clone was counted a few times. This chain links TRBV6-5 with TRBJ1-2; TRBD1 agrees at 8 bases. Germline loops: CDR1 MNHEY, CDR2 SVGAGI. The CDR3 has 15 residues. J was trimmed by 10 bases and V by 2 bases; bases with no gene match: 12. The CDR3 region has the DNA TGTGCCAGCAGTTACCCCGGGACAGGAACCCCAATCTACACCTTC. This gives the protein CASSYPGTGTPIYTF.

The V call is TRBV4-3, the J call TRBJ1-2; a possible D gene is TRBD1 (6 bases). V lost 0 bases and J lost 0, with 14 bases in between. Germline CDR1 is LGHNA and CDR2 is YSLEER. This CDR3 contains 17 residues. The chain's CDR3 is CASSQDRGGGPNYGYTF. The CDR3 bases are TGCGCCAGCAGCCAAGATCGCGGAGGGGGACCTAACTATGGCTACACCTTC.

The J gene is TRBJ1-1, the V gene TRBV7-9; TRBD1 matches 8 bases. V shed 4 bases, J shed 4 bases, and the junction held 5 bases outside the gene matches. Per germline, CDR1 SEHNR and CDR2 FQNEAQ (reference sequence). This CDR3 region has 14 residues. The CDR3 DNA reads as TGTGCCAGCAGCTCTGAACAGGGGGTCACTGAAGCTTTCTTT. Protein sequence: CASSSEQGVTEAFF.

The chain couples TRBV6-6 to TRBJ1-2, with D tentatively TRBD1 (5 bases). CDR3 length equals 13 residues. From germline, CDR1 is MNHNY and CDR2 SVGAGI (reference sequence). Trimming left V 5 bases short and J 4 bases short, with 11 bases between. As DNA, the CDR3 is TGTGCCAGCAGTCCCGAGGGGCGCTATGGCTACACCTTC. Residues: CASSPEGRYGYTF.

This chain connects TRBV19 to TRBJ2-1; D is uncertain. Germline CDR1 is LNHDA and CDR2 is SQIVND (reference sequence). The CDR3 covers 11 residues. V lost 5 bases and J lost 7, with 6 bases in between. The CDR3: CASSLRNEQFF. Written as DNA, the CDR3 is TGTGCCAGTAGTCTTCGGAATGAGCAGTTCTTC. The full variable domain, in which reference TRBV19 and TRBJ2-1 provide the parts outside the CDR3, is DGGITQSPKYLFRKEGQNVTLSCEQNLNHDAMYWYRQDPGQGLRLIYYSQIVNDFQKGDIAEGYSVSREKKESFPLTVTSAQKNPTAFYLCASSLRNEQFFGPGTRLTVL.

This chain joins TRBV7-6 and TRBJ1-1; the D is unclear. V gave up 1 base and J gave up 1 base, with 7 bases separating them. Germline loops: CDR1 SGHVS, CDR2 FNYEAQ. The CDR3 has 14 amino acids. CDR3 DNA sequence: TGTGCCAGCAGCTTAGATGGGTCGAACACTGAAGCTTTCTTT. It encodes CASSLDGSNTEAFF.

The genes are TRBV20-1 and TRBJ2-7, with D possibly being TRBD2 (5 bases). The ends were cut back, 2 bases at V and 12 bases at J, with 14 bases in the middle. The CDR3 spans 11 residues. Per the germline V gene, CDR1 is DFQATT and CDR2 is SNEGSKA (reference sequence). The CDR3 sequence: CSARSLDEGYF. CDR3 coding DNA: TGCAGTGCTAGAAGCCTCGACGAGGGGTACTTC.

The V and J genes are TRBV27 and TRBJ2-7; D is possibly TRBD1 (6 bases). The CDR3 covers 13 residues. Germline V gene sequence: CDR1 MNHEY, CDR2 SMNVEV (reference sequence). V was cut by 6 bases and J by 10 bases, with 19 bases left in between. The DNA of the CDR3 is TGTGCCAGCAGCGCGACCTGGGACACCTCCCAGTACTTC. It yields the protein CASSATWDTSQYF.

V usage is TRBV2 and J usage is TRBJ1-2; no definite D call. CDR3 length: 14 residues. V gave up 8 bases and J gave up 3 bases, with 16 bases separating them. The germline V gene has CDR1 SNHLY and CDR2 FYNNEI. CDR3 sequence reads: CASAIERADYGYTF. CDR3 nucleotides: TGTGCCAGCGCGATCGAAAGGGCGGACTATGGCTACACCTTC.

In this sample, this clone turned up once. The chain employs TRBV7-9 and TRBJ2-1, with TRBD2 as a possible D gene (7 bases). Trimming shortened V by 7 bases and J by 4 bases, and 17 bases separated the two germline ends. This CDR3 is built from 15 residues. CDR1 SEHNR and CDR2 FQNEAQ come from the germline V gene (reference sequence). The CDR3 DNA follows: TGTGCCAGCACCAAAAGGGGGGGGAGATACAATGAGCAGTTCTTC. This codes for CASTKRGGRYNEQFF.